A single sample gave rise to the 16 T cell receptor beta chains below, sequenced in a study of blood T cell repertoires in COVID-19. The assay was immunoSEQ multiplex PCR, and TCRdb's table has in-frame clones only and misses some. The sample contains roughly 200,000 clones, approximately 80% of which appear only once. Material for sequencing was peripheral blood. The receptors were sampled from a woman aged 40 to 50 with COVID-19, enrolled during active disease.

V gene TRBV6-5 combines with J gene TRBJ1-2; TRBD1 is a possible D gene (6 bases). The CDR3 length is 15 residues. Germline V gene sequence: CDR1 MNHEY, CDR2 SVGAGI. Deletions cut 9 bases from V and 0 bases from J, with 17 bases between. The CDR3 sequence is CASRTTGSANYGYTF. For the CDR3, the DNA is TGTGCCAGTAGAACCACAGGGTCGGCTAACTATGGCTACACCTTC.

The chain is built from TRBV6-4 and TRBJ1-1; no definite D call. V was shortened by 2 bases and J by 4 bases, with 5 bases between the two germline ends. CDR1 is MRHNA, CDR2 SNTAGT, per germline. CDR3 length: 12 amino acids. CDR3 in amino acids: CASSDERTEAFF. The CDR3 region has the DNA TGTGCCAGCAGTGACGAGCGCACTGAAGCTTTCTTT.

J is TRBJ1-1 and V is TRBV11-3; maybe TRBD1 (5 bases). The CDR3 is 10 amino acids. Trimming removed 8 bases from V and 6 bases from J, with 7 bases in between. Germline values: CDR1 SGHNT, CDR2 YENEEA. CDR3 coding DNA: TGTGCCAGCGAAGGGGCTGAAGCTTTCTTT. Translated, it gives CASEGAEAFF.

This rearrangement joins TRBV27 to TRBJ1-2; 8 bases align to TRBD1. The ends lost 6 bases at V and 6 bases at J; junction bases unmatched: 9. The germline V gene has CDR1 MNHEY and CDR2 SMNVEV (reference sequence). This CDR3 has 14 amino acids. CDR3 DNA: TGTGCCAGCAGAACGTCCACAGGGGGGCATGGCTACACCTTC. This translates into CASRTSTGGHGYTF.

This clone came up a few times. The chain couples TRBV15 to TRBJ1-1; D is undetermined. The V end was cut by 1 base, the J end by 1 base, with 7 bases between. Germline lookup yields CDR1 LNHNV and CDR2 YYDKDF (reference sequence). The length of the CDR3 is 14 residues. The CDR3 reads CATSRVAGNTEAFF. The CDR3 nucleotides are TGTGCCACCAGCAGAGTTGCGGGGAACACTGAAGCTTTCTTT.

This clone came up once. The germline gene is not matched at one end of the junction; a read error may be the cause. This chain joins TRBV19 and TRBJ2-6; TRBD1 agrees at 10 bases. From germline, CDR1 is LNHDA and CDR2 SQIVND (reference sequence). The CDR3 loop spans 12 amino acids. The CDR3 sequence is CGTGEAANVLTF. The CDR3 nucleotides are TGCGGGACAGGGGAGGCCGCCAACGTCCTGACTTTC.

The chain has TRBV7-9 and TRBJ2-1, with TRBD2 matching 13 bases. V gave up 4 bases and J gave up 10 bases; unmatched junction bases: 10. Germline CDR1 is SEHNR and CDR2 is FQNEAQ (reference sequence). The CDR3 length is 16 residues. CDR3 bases: TGTGCCAGCAGCTCCGAACTAGCGGGGGGGCCAGAAGAGCAGTTCTTC. Translated: CASSSELAGGPEEQFF.

CDR3 sequence (DNA): TGTGCCAGCAGCTCTGGGAGACGGAATCAGCCCCAGCATTTT. Its protein is CASSSGRRNQPQHF. J is TRBJ1-5 and V is TRBV11-2; no firm D call. The CDR3 is 14 amino acids. Germline CDR1 and CDR2: SGHAT and FQNNGV. V lost 4 bases, J lost 4 bases, and 11 bases lay in between.

There are a few counts of this clone. The CDR3, as DNA: TGTGCCAGTAGTATAGGTGCTCAGCAAGAGACCCAGTACTTC. It encodes CASSIGAQQETQYF. V and J are TRBV19 and TRBJ2-5, with D hard to call. The ends were cut back, 1 base at V and 2 bases at J, with 8 bases in the middle. This CDR3 is built from 14 residues. Per germline, CDR1 LNHDA and CDR2 SQIVND (reference sequence).

DNA of the CDR3: TGCGCCAGCAGCTTGATTCGGATAGCGAAGACCCAGTACTTC. Its protein product is CASSLIRIAKTQYF. The V gene is TRBV5-1, the J gene TRBJ2-5, with D perhaps matching TRBD2 (5 bases). The germline V gene has CDR1 SGHRS and CDR2 YFSETQ. V dropped 1 base and J dropped 6 bases, with 13 bases sitting between them. The length of the CDR3 is 14 residues.

The rearrangement uses TRBV19 and TRBJ1-4; unclear D gene. There are 12 residues in the CDR3. V dropped 1 base and J dropped 13 bases, with 10 bases sitting between them. CDR1 and CDR2 (germline): LNHDA, SQIVND (reference sequence). CDR3: CASSIGPAGLFF. Written as DNA, the CDR3 is TGTGCCAGTAGTATAGGGCCCGCGGGACTGTTTTTT.

This clone was seen more than once but under ten times. V and J are TRBV6-5 and TRBJ2-2; no clear D. V was clipped by 2 bases and J by 8 bases, with 9 bases between them. Germline V CDR1 and CDR2: MNHEY, SVGAGI. The CDR3 extends over 13 amino acids. CDR3 coding DNA: TGTGCCAGCAGTTACATCGGGTCAGGGGAGCTGTTTTTT. Encoded protein: CASSYIGSGELFF.

This clone was seen a single time. This chain connects TRBV12-3 or TRBV12-4 to TRBJ1-2, with TRBD1 matching over 10 bases. The CDR3 length is 13 residues. V lost 7 bases, J lost 6 bases, and 5 bases stayed unmatched. CDR3 region: CASTSGTGDGYTF. The CDR3 DNA follows: TGTGCCAGCACTTCCGGGACAGGGGATGGCTACACCTTC.

The CDR3 reads CASSRYGTGPTDTQYF. In DNA form, the CDR3 reads TGTGCCAGCAGCCGATACGGGACAGGGCCCACAGATACGCAGTATTTT. The chain recombines TRBV11-2 with TRBJ2-3; 9 nucleotides line up with TRBD1. The V gene end was trimmed by 5 bases and the J gene end by 2 bases; junction bases not matched to a gene: 8. Germline V gives CDR1 SGHAT, CDR2 FQNNGV. This CDR3 has 16 amino acids.

V is TRBV27 and J is TRBJ2-7; 13 positions match TRBD2. This CDR3 has 15 residues. Germline trimming cut 5 bases from V and 2 bases from J; bases unmatched to any gene: 3. Germline V gene lookup returns CDR1 MNHEY and CDR2 SMNVEV (reference sequence). CDR3 DNA sequence: TGTGCCAGCAGTCCCGGACTAGCGGGGGCCTACGAGCAGTACTTC. Protein: CASSPGLAGAYEQYF.

The chain has TRBV10-1 and TRBJ1-5; D is unclear. The V and J ends lost 0 bases and 7 bases respectively, with 4 bases between them. This CDR3 contains 12 residues. Germline V lookup: CDR1 WNHNN, CDR2 SYGVQD (reference sequence). The CDR3, as DNA: TGCGCCAGCAGTGAGTCACGGCAGCCCCAGCATTTT. It codes for CASSESRQPQHF.